This TCR beta chain is drawn from a study of blood T cells in healthy people across ages. General study findings and limits: Among long-lived donors, naive CD4+ cells were more numerous and diversity higher than in aged donors. While age rose, TCR beta diversity per million T cells dropped in a roughly linear way.

As regards this clonotype: Its antigen is unknown.

V was clipped by 5 bases and J by 3 bases; unmatched bases: 19. Germline values: CDR1 SGHTA, CDR2 FQGNSA. The CDR3 loop spans 19 amino acids. A J-beta primer mix and a sample-barcoded 5' primer were used in a second PCR of roughly 6 to 11 cycles. All samples gave at least 2.5 million CDR3-containing paired-end reads. TCRdb re-called the 5' RACE reads with MiXCR, one entry per CDR3 protein. This table has roughly 800,000 distinct CDR3 sequences, 55% to 75% appearing once. V gene TRBV7-2 combines with J gene TRBJ2-5; 9 bases fit TRBD1. Sequencing was carried out using blood. This receptor was taken from a man aged 25 to 45 in good health. CDR3 in amino acids: CASSPRVVRDRASKETQYF. The CDR3 DNA sequence: TGTGCCAGCAGCCCCCGAGTAGTCCGGGACAGGGCTTCGAAAGAGACCCAGTACTTC.